Sequencing of this TCR beta chain was carried out in a study of cytomegalovirus exposure and HLA in healthy donors. Comment on this clone: The antigen remains undetermined.

Study conclusions and caveats: Previous analysis showed most TCR beta V segments were productive about 90% or about 30% of the time.

60 Vbeta and 13 Jbeta primers were used in PCR. Some clones are missing from TCRdb's copy, which holds only in-frame ones; the method was immunoSEQ multiplex PCR. The table includes approximately 100,000 clones, approximately 80% detected once. This receptor was identified in a woman in her late teens or twenties in good health and CMV-seropositive. Material for sequencing was PBMCs.

For the CDR3, the DNA is TGTGCCAGCAGCGTCAGTAGCGGGAGCAATGAGCAGTTCTTC. This codes for CASSVSSGSNEQFF. The chain is built from TRBV9 and TRBJ2-1, with 9 bases fitting TRBD2. This CDR3 has 14 residues. The V gene end was trimmed by 2 bases and the J gene end by 6 bases; junction bases not matched to a gene: 3. Looked up from germline, CDR1 is SGDLS and CDR2 is YYNGEE.